The present T cell receptor beta chain was sequenced within a study of blood T cell repertoires in COVID-19. The overall study: T cells, B-cell-depleted T cells, or PBMCs provided the cDNA or gDNA that served as material.

This table comes from immunoSEQ multiplex PCR, and its TCRdb copy is limited to in-frame clones, with some not included. In the table there are about 160,000 clones, approximately 90% of which are singletons. Germline CDR1 and CDR2: SGHTA and FQGTGA. The ends were cut back, 2 bases at V and 9 bases at J, with 8 bases in the middle. The CDR3 is 12 residues long. Patients in Seattle were enrolled during active infection, then followed longitudinally. The clonotype was recovered from a man aged 25-45 years with COVID-19, enrolled during active disease. The sequenced material came from peripheral blood. The chain carries TRBV7-3 and TRBJ2-1; D perhaps matches TRBD2 (5 bases). CDR3 region: CASSLYGGEQFF. The DNA of the CDR3 is TGTGCCAGCAGCTTATACGGAGGTGAGCAGTTCTTC.